The rows below give T cell receptor beta chains drawn from one sample of a study of blood T cell repertoires in COVID-19. Generated by immunoSEQ multiplex PCR, the TCRdb table keeps only in-frame clones and is missing some. The data show more than 140,000 clones, about 80% seen once. Material: peripheral blood. Source of these receptors: a human donor in a cohort sampled during active COVID-19. The CDR3 runs from the conserved cysteine through the conserved F or W. Fields, in order: clone size, V gene, CDR3 length, D gene, J gene, CDR3 DNA, CDR3 protein. D genes are given only for firm matches. Expanded clones are given a class, and other clones once, few, many or no size at all.

-,TRBV6-2/TRBV6-3,15,TRBD1,TRBJ2-2,TGTGCCAGCAGCCGGGACAGGGGGCGACCCGGGGAGCTGTTTTTT,CASSRDRGRPGELFF
-,TRBV5-1,15,TRBD1,TRBJ1-1,TGCGCCAGCAGTCCCGGACAGGGTCCGAACACTGAAGCTTTCTTT,CASSPGQGPNTEAFF
-,TRBV5-1,13,TRBD1,TRBJ1-1,TGCGCCAGCAGGCAGGGGGCTGACACTGAAGCTTTCTTT,CASRQGADTEAFF
-,TRBV27,15,-,TRBJ2-7,TGTGCCAGCACCACCCCGGGAACCCCTGGCCACGAGCAGTACTTC,CASTTPGTPGHEQYF
-,TRBV2,14,TRBD2,TRBJ2-1,TGTGCCAGCAGTAGGGACTACTCCTCCGCTGAGCAGTTCTTC,CASSRDYSSAEQFF
-,TRBV19,14,TRBD2,TRBJ2-1,TGTGCCAGTAGACCGGGAGGCTCCTACAATGAGCAGTTCTTC,CASRPGGSYNEQFF
-,TRBV10-3,13,-,TRBJ2-1,TGTGCCATCGGGGGGTATAGCGGTAATGAGCAGTTCTTC,CAIGGYSGNEQFF
-,TRBV18,14,-,TRBJ1-5,TGTGCCAGCTCACCTCAGGGGAGCAATCAGCCCCAGCATTTT,CASSPQGSNQPQHF
-,TRBV28,15,-,TRBJ1-2,TGTGCCAGCAGTCCCCAGATCGCAGGGTCATATGGCTACACCTTC,CASSPQIAGSYGYTF
-,TRBV5-1,16,TRBD1,TRBJ1-4,TGCGCCAGCAGCTCTTCCGGGACAGGGGGAGGTGAAAAACTGTTTTTT,CASSSSGTGGGEKLFF
-,TRBV7-3,12,-,TRBJ2-1,TGTGCCAGCTCGACTAGATCAGGAGAGCAGTTCTTC,CASSTRSGEQFF
-,TRBV24-1,17,TRBD2,TRBJ2-7,TGTGCCACCAGTGACCCGCAAGGCGGACTAGCAGGGTACGAGCAGTACTTC,CATSDPQGGLAGYEQYF
-,TRBV18,14,TRBD2,TRBJ2-7,TGTGCCAGCTCACGTGTTGCGGGAGGCTACGAGCAGTACTTC,CASSRVAGGYEQYF
many,TRBV3-1/TRBV3-2,16,-,TRBJ1-6,TGTGCCAGCAGCCAAGGGACCGCGTACAGCGGTTCACCCCTCCACTTT,CASSQGTAYSGSPLHF
-,TRBV9,14,-,TRBJ2-7,TGTGCCAGCAGTCACCGTGGGGACTTCTACGAGCAGTACTTC,CASSHRGDFYEQYF
-,TRBV30,13,TRBD2,TRBJ2-1,TGTGCCTGGAGGAAGCCGGGAGGAAGGGAGCAGTTCTTC,CAWRKPGGREQFF
few,TRBV20-1,11,-,TRBJ1-3,TGCAGTGCTCCGAGTCGAAACACCATATATTTT,CSAPSRNTIYF
few,TRBV30,11,-,TRBJ2-1,TGTGCCTGGGAAAGACGGGGTGAGCAGTTCTTC,CAWERRGEQFF
-,TRBV19,16,-,TRBJ2-5,TGTGCCAGTAGTATAGGGGCCAGCATGTACCAAGAGACCCAGTACTTC,CASSIGASMYQETQYF
-,TRBV6-2/TRBV6-3,15,TRBD1,TRBJ1-2,TGTGCCAGCAGTTCCGCCGGACAGGGTGTCTATGGCTACACCTTC,CASSSAGQGVYGYTF
-,TRBV5-1,16,TRBD2,TRBJ2-1,TGCGCCAGCAGCTGGGGACTAGCGGGAGAGTACAATGAGCAGTTCTTC,CASSWGLAGEYNEQFF
-,TRBV7-2,18,-,TRBJ2-1,TGTGCCAGCAGCTCTGCCCCAAGACTACCGGGATCCTACAATGAGCAGTTCTTC,CASSSAPRLPGSYNEQFF
-,TRBV28,16,TRBD2,TRBJ2-7,TGTGCCAGCAGTTTCCCTACTAGCGGGGGCTCCTACGAGCAGTACTTC,CASSFPTSGGSYEQYF
-,TRBV5-1,13,-,TRBJ2-1,TGCGCCAGCAGCTTATCACAGGACCATGAGCAGTTCTTC,CASSLSQDHEQFF
-,TRBV6-6,14,-,TRBJ2-2,TGTGCCAGCAGGGACAGAAAGAACACCGGGGAGCTGTTTTTT,CASRDRKNTGELFF
few,TRBV19,14,TRBD2,TRBJ2-7,TGTGCCAGTAGCGAGACTAGCGGGGCCTACGAGCAGTACTTC,CASSETSGAYEQYF
-,TRBV14,13,-,TRBJ1-2,TGTGCCAGCAGCAAACAGGGTAGGTATGGCTACACCTTC,CASSKQGRYGYTF